The clone carrying this TCR beta chain has a handful of counts. Its target is not known. It was with a sample-barcoded 5' primer and a J-beta primer mix that a second PCR of about 6 to 11 cycles was run. TCRdb independently ran MiXCR on the 5' RACE reads; one entry per CDR3 protein. The table records around 970,000 distinct CDR3 sequences, roughly 50% of them present only once. This sample is part of a study of blood T cells in healthy people across ages. Study-wide context: Every two T cells gave about one barcoded beta molecule via template switching.

Study-level results: Unknown CMV status may confound age-related changes in expanded clones. Long-lived and aged donors differed, with more naive CD4+ cells and higher diversity in the long-lived.

The specimen was blood. The TCR originated in a woman in her fifties or sixties in good health.

The CDR3, as DNA: TGTGCCATCAGTGTAGGGGACAGCCCCTACAATGAGCAGTTCTTC. The encoded protein is CAISVGDSPYNEQFF. This chain joins TRBV10-3 and TRBJ2-1, with 7 bases fitting TRBD1. Germline values: CDR1 ENHRY, CDR2 SYGVKD. CDR3 length equals 15 residues. Trimming took 4 bases from V and 2 from J; bases not matched to a gene: 5.